The T cell receptor beta chain described here comes from a study of blood T cell repertoires in COVID-19 (dated by TCRdb to about 2020). Some background on the complete study: The collaborator samples originated in the United States, Italy and Spain and spanned the acute and convalescent phases of COVID-19. The prospective study material was composed of cDNA or gDNA derived from T cells, B-cell-depleted T cells, or PBMCs. Subjects who had been exposed to COVID-19, were actively infected with it, or had recovered from it provided the deeply sampled blood TCRbeta repertoires that made up the dataset. The repertoires were released in a freely available public database intended as a resource for research on the immune response to SARS-CoV-2. Samples were obtained from the ongoing ImmuneRACE study (first 160 participants) and from 1,254 subjects provided by 6 global collaborators. Sample metadata almost always included a de-identified subject ID, COVID-19 status, age in years and sex. Where available, HLA class I and class II types were obtained from metadata supplied by the sample provider rather than from assay-based typing.

In the prospective study, participants were roughly 18 to 100 years old, resided in fewer than 25 geographic areas of the United States, and were enrolled through a virtual design. To assign participants to cohorts, the prospective study relied on clinical history that participants themselves reported in a screening survey and a study questionnaire. In the prospective study, mobile phlebotomists collected whole blood, serum and a nasopharyngeal or oropharyngeal swab from each participant. Participants in the prospective study had the option to provide additional blood draws and questionnaires over an approximately 2-month period. Before DNA extraction, prospective study blood samples were shipped either frozen or at room temperature. For this clone: Its antigen is still unknown. The sample holds no much larger clone one base away, and base qualities are not on file.

From the germline V gene, CDR1 is SGHRS and CDR2 is YFSETQ. V loses 0 bases at its end and J loses 4 bases; junction bases beyond the gene matches: 10. Including cysteine and phenylalanine, the CDR3 has 17 amino acids. The retained sequence is limited to the CDR3, 51 bases, with the frame set at the first base. Beyond this particular receptor, the publication reports: The amount of clinical and demographic metadata varied by source and participant and was provided uncurated.

The immunoSEQ Assay, a bias-controlled multiplex PCR, was used to amplify TCRbeta CDR3 regions from genomic DNA. The original pipeline was this. The number of nucleated cells in each sample was estimated by amplification of reference gene primers within the assay. To quantify the absolute abundance of each unique TCRbeta CDR3 rearrangement, sequence reads were collapsed and filtered. For each sample, productive Simpson clonality was calculated as the square root of Simpson's diversity index over productive rearrangements. Drawn from immuneACCESS, this table holds only the in-frame rearrangements with V and J called that TCRdb kept. Clones are partly lost; checked studies trace under half to an unresolved V gene and leave the rest unexplained. V, J and clone size derive from that table, while D and trimming were established from the DNA sequence. The sample includes some 62,000 clones, with roughly 80% observed a single time. Clones ranked in the top ten supply 3% to 4.5% of the sample.

Sequencing used PBMCs or T cells enriched from blood (not recorded which). Rearrangement joined TRBV5-1 to TRBJ2-3; TRBD2 lines up with 8 middle nucleotides. This receptor was obtained from a woman in her 40s with acute COVID-19. For the CDR3, the sequence is CASSLGMAGGRPDTQYF. The nucleotides read TGCGCCAGCAGCTTGGGGATGGCGGGAGGCCGGCCAGATACGCAGTATTTT.